Described below is a single T cell receptor (beta chain) sequence and its context. The assay was immunoSEQ multiplex PCR, and TCRdb's table has in-frame clones only and misses some. The sample holds 100,000 to 150,000 clones; 85% are singletons and the top ten take just over 6.5%. The source of the sample is a study of blood T cell repertoires in COVID-19. Study information: Donors in the United States, Italy and Spain gave samples during acute or convalescent COVID-19.

Sequenced material: peripheral blood. The source is a man older than 75 with active or convalescent COVID-19.

CDR3: CASSFRGVGAFF. In DNA, the CDR3 is TGTGCCAGCAGTTTTCGGGGGGTAGGAGCTTTCTTT. The rearrangement links TRBV28 to TRBJ1-1, with a weak D call TRBD1 (5 bases). This CDR3 spans 12 amino acids. Germline V gene lookup returns CDR1 MDHEN and CDR2 SYDVKM. V gave up 3 bases and J gave up 10 bases, with 12 bases separating them.